The next 30 T cell receptor beta chains were all read from a single sample in a study of T cell clonotyping in hematopoietic cell transplantation. The assay was immunoSEQ multiplex PCR, and TCRdb's table has in-frame clones only and misses some. The profile shows 5,000 to 6,000 clones, around 76% of them singletons. Sample: peripheral blood mononuclear cells, taken 100 days after allogeneic stem cell transplant. These TCRs come from a male patient between 60 and 69 years old who had an allogeneic stem cell transplant, so T cells may come from the graft donor. Some clones in this sample may be carry-over from other donors' samples.

J is TRBJ2-2 and V is TRBV5-1; D unresolved. Germline lookup yields CDR1 SGHRS and CDR2 YFSETQ. The ends were cut back, 4 bases at V and 0 bases at J, with 7 bases in the middle. The CDR3 length is 14 residues. The CDR3 region has the DNA TGCGCCAGCAGCCTTGCAGCGAACACCGGGGAGCTGTTTTTT. Its protein is CASSLAANTGELFF.

V usage is TRBV14 and J usage is TRBJ2-7; possible D gene TRBD1, 5 bases. This CDR3 is 13 amino acids long. The germline CDR1 and CDR2 sequences are SGHDN and FVKESK. Trimming cost V 6 bases and J 4 bases, with 13 bases left between them. CDR3: CASSWGSGYEQYF. The DNA of the CDR3 is TGTGCCAGCAGTTGGGGCAGTGGGTACGAGCAGTACTTC.

The chain carries TRBV19 and TRBJ1-2; weak D call: TRBD1 (5 bases). Trimming shortened V by 4 bases and J by 2 bases, and 14 bases separated the two germline ends. There are 15 residues in the CDR3. Germline CDR1 and CDR2: LNHDA and SQIVND (reference sequence). In nucleotides, the CDR3 is TGTGCCAGTAGTAGTTTGGGGCGAGGCAACTATGGCTACACCTTC. Protein product: CASSSLGRGNYGYTF.

This sequence joins TRBV9 and TRBJ1-3, with 8 positions matching TRBD1. From germline, CDR1 is SGDLS and CDR2 YYNGEE. With V trimmed by 4 bases and J by 2 bases, 11 bases remained unmatched. This CDR3 has 17 residues. CDR3 protein: CASSTAGMTGAGNTIYF. The CDR3 nucleotides are TGTGCCAGCAGCACTGCGGGAATGACAGGGGCTGGAAACACCATATATTTT.

This clone was found a few times. In nucleotides, the CDR3 is TGCAGCGCCCAGGGACAGGGGGTCGCAGATACGCAGTATTTT. Translated: CSAQGQGVADTQYF. This sequence joins TRBV29-1 and TRBJ2-3; 11 bases map to TRBD1. Germline loops: CDR1 SQVTM, CDR2 ANQGSEA. V was clipped by 7 bases and J by 4 bases; unmatched bases: 7. The CDR3 covers 14 residues.

This clone occurred once. A junction end diverges from the germline sequence, so it may reflect a read error. The chain is built from TRBV7-7 and TRBJ2-5; 10 bases match TRBD2. CDR1 and CDR2 from the germline V gene are SSHAT and FNYEAQ (reference sequence). CDR3 length: 15 residues. The CDR3 DNA reads TGTGCTAGCAGCTACCAAGCGGGAGGGCACGAGACCCAGTACTTC. Its translation: CASSYQAGGHETQYF.

The chain employs TRBV25-1 and TRBJ1-2; D is possibly TRBD1 (5 bases). The V gene lost 3 bases and the J gene lost 7 bases, with 18 bases spanning the gap. Germline V gene data show CDR1 as MGHDK and CDR2 as SYGVNS. The CDR3 spans 15 residues. CDR3 residues: CASSDFRGRLGGYTF. In nucleotides, the CDR3 is TGTGCCAGCAGTGATTTTAGGGGAAGGTTGGGTGGCTACACCTTC.

The V and J genes are TRBV5-4 and TRBJ2-7, with D possibly matching TRBD1 (6 bases). The CDR3 is 14 residues long. Germline values: CDR1 SGHNT, CDR2 YYREEE (reference sequence). The ends were cut back, 4 bases at V and 2 bases at J, with 13 bases in the middle. CDR3 amino acids: CASSLRQVAYEQYF. As DNA, the CDR3 is TGTGCCAGCAGCCTTAGACAGGTAGCCTACGAGCAGTACTTC.

The CDR3, as DNA: TGTGCCACCACCCTCCCTCCGGGACAGGGGACCGGGGAGCTGTTTTTT. Amino acids: CATTLPPGQGTGELFF. The gene calls are TRBV15 and TRBJ2-2; TRBD1 matches at 10 bases. V shed 7 bases, J shed 5 bases, and the junction held 10 bases outside the gene matches. There are 16 residues in the CDR3. The germline gives CDR1 LNHNV, CDR2 YYDKDF (reference sequence).

The genes are TRBV6-1 and TRBJ1-3; TRBD1 might be the D (5 bases). CDR1 and CDR2 (germline): MNHNS, SASEGT. CDR3 length equals 15 residues. V lost 5 bases to trimming and J lost 0 bases, with 11 bases between them. The CDR3 loop is CASSSTVSSGNTIYF. The CDR3 region has the DNA TGTGCCAGCAGTTCGACAGTTAGCTCTGGAAACACCATATATTTT.

The V gene is TRBV5-4, the J gene TRBJ2-2; TRBD2 agrees at 7 bases. Per germline, CDR1 SGHNT and CDR2 YYREEE (reference sequence). The CDR3 sequence is 17 residues long. With 3 bases clipped from V and 5 bases from J, the junction kept 13 bases outside the gene matches. CDR3 bases: TGTGCCAGCAGCTGGGCAGGCGGGGCGGGGGAGACCGGGGAGCTGTTTTTT. Translating gives CASSWAGGAGETGELFF.

This clone came up once. V gene TRBV19 combines with J gene TRBJ2-3; TRBD2 matches 12 bases. The CDR3 length is 16 residues. Germline V gives CDR1 LNHDA, CDR2 SQIVND (reference sequence). With V trimmed by 6 bases and J by 4 bases, 8 bases remained unmatched. The CDR3 region has the DNA TGTGCCAGTAGGGGTCCTAGCGGGAGGGCCTCAGATACGCAGTATTTT. Its translation is CASRGPSGRASDTQYF.

The CDR3 sequence: CSVRLAGTEQYF. The CDR3 nucleotides are TGCAGCGTTCGACTAGCGGGAACCGAGCAGTACTTC. The V gene is TRBV29-1, the J gene TRBJ2-7, with TRBD2 matching over 11 bases. CDR1 and CDR2 from the germline V gene are SQVTM and ANQGSEA. This CDR3 is built from 12 residues. V lost 5 bases, J lost 6 bases, and 3 bases stayed unmatched.

V usage is TRBV25-1 and J usage is TRBJ2-2, with D perhaps TRBD1 or TRBD2 (7 bases each). V shed 4 bases and J shed 5 bases, with 17 bases lying between them. CDR1 and CDR2 from the germline V gene are MGHDK and SYGVNS. The CDR3 is 16 residues long. CDR3 coding DNA: TGTGCCAGCAGTGGAACTCGACAGGGAGGGACCGGGGAGCTGTTTTTT. This gives the protein CASSGTRQGGTGELFF.

The chain uses TRBV6-5 and TRBJ2-2, with D unresolved. This CDR3 region has 13 residues. The ends were cut back, 4 bases at V and 5 bases at J, with 8 bases in the middle. Germline V gene sequence: CDR1 MNHEY, CDR2 SVGAGI. CDR3 nucleotide sequence: TGTGCCAGCAGTTGGCATTATACCGGGGAGCTGTTTTTT. This encodes CASSWHYTGELFF.

The rearrangement uses TRBV6-1 and TRBJ1-1; possibly TRBD1 for D (6 bases). The germline CDR1 and CDR2 sequences are MNHNS and SASEGT. Between the trimmed V and J ends, which lost 2 bases and 9 bases, there was a span of 19 bases. The CDR3 runs to 15 residues. CDR3 nucleotide sequence: TGTGCCAGCAGTGAACTACCGGGACAAGGTCCTCAAGCTTTCTTT. Its protein is CASSELPGQGPQAFF.

The CDR3 coding sequence is TGTGCCAGCAGCTTTCCCGATACGCAGTATTTT. This codes for CASSFPDTQYF. The chain links TRBV11-2 to TRBJ2-3; D gene ambiguous. The V end was cut by 3 bases, the J end by 6 bases, with 4 bases between. Per the germline V gene, CDR1 is SGHAT and CDR2 is FQNNGV. The CDR3 loop spans 11 amino acids.

V gene TRBV30 combines with J gene TRBJ2-3; 7 bases map to TRBD2. The J segment lost 1 base and the V segment lost 3 bases, leaving 7 bases of the junction unmatched. The CDR3 loop spans 15 amino acids. In germline, CDR1 is GTSNPN, CDR2 SVGIG (reference sequence). CDR3 region: CAWRDSGYRTDTQYF. For the CDR3, the DNA is TGTGCCTGGAGGGATAGCGGGTACCGCACAGATACGCAGTATTTT.

This chain connects TRBV7-3 to TRBJ2-1, with unresolved D. Trimming shortened V by 4 bases and J by 0 bases, and 7 bases separated the two germline ends. Germline loops: CDR1 SGHTA, CDR2 FQGTGA. The CDR3 contains 14 residues. As DNA, the CDR3 is TGTGCCAGCAGCTCGCAGGTCTCCTACAATGAGCAGTTCTTC. This sequence encodes CASSSQVSYNEQFF. The full variable domain, completed using reference TRBV7-3 and TRBJ2-1, is GAGVSQTPSNKVTEKGKYVELRCDPISGHTALYWYRQSLGQGPEFLIYFQGTGAADDSGLPNDRFFAVRPEGSVSTLKIQRTERGDSAVYLCASSSQVSYNEQFFGPGTRLTVL.

The chain joins TRBV27 to TRBJ1-1; 7 bases are a match to TRBD1. The CDR3 consists of 14 residues. Germline loops: CDR1 MNHEY, CDR2 SMNVEV (reference sequence). V lost 7 bases and J lost 4; bases outside the gene matches: 9. The DNA for the CDR3 is TGTGCCAGCACTCGGCAGGGGGTGTCCACTGAAGCTTTCTTT. This encodes CASTRQGVSTEAFF.

This rearrangement joins TRBV7-9 to TRBJ1-1; D not resolved. The CDR3 runs to 15 residues. V gave up 2 bases and J gave up 3 bases, with 13 bases separating them. Germline values: CDR1 SEHNR, CDR2 FQNEAQ (reference sequence). CDR3 in DNA: TGTGCCAGCAGCTTATTAAACGGACGGGACACTGAAGCTTTCTTT. Translating it yields CASSLLNGRDTEAFF.

The V and J genes are TRBV5-8 and TRBJ2-7; 10 nucleotides line up with TRBD1. V dropped 4 bases and J dropped 0; count of bases not matched to a gene: 7. Germline V gene sequence: CDR1 SGHTS, CDR2 YDEGEE. CDR3 length equals 16 residues. As DNA, the CDR3 is TGTGCCAGCAGCGACGACAGGGGGCTGAGCTCCTACGAGCAGTACTTC. Its translation is CASSDDRGLSSYEQYF.

V is TRBV27 and J is TRBJ1-1, with D unclear. The V gene's germline CDR1 is MNHEY and CDR2 SMNVEV (reference sequence). Trimming shortened V by 2 bases and J by 5 bases, and 9 bases separated the two germline ends. The CDR3 runs 13 residues. CDR3 nucleotide sequence: TGTGCCAGCAGTTTAGGAACCAGGACTGAAGCTTTCTTT. This codes for CASSLGTRTEAFF.

The V and J genes are TRBV28 and TRBJ1-2; D may be TRBD1 (5 bases). This CDR3 comprises 13 residues. The germline gives CDR1 MDHEN, CDR2 SYDVKM. Trimming took 7 bases from V and 8 from J, leaving 17 bases between them. The CDR3: CASTHRTSRGYTF. The CDR3 nucleotides are TGTGCCAGCACCCACCGGACAAGCCGGGGCTACACCTTC.

This clone was recorded a few times. Different DNA sequences within this sample yield the same CDR3. This sequence joins TRBV18 and TRBJ1-2, with TRBD1 identical over 7 bases. V was pared by 3 bases and J by 3 bases, with 1 base of the junction left unmatched. Germline CDR1 KGHSH, CDR2 LQKENI. The CDR3 spans 13 residues. CDR3 nucleotide sequence: TGTGCCAGCTCACCCGGACAGGACTATGGCTACACCTTC. This translates into CASSPGQDYGYTF.

This chain joins TRBV7-6 and TRBJ2-5; 10 bases map to TRBD2. Germline CDR1 reads SGHVS; CDR2 reads FNYEAQ. J lost 7 bases, V lost 4 bases, and 18 bases had no gene match. CDR3 length: 18 residues. The DNA of the CDR3 is TGTGCCAGCAGCTCCCAAATACACCCGGGACTAGCGTCCGGGACCCAGTACTTC. Translated: CASSSQIHPGLASGTQYF. The variable domain in full, with the rest retrieved from reference TRBV7-6 and TRBJ2-5, is GAGVSQSPRYKVTKRGQDVALRCDPISGHVSLYWYRQALGQGPEFLTYFNYEAQQDKSGLPNDRFSAERPEGSISTLTIQRTEQRDSAMYRCASSSQIHPGLASGTQYFGPGTRLLVL.

This chain connects TRBV2 to TRBJ2-7, with 10 positions matching TRBD2. Germline CDR1 is SNHLY and CDR2 is FYNNEI. V shed 6 bases, J shed 6 bases, and the junction held 8 bases outside the gene matches. The CDR3 is 14 amino acids. The CDR3 bases are TGTGCCAGCAGGAGCGGGAGGGCCGAGCGCGAGCAGTACTTC. Amino acid sequence: CASRSGRAEREQYF.

The V call is TRBV28, the J call TRBJ2-7; TRBD1 agrees at 7 bases. The CDR3 has 15 residues. The germline CDR1 and CDR2 sequences are MDHEN and SYDVKM. After removal of 2 bases from V and 7 bases from J, the junction contained 11 bases not matched to a gene. The CDR3 nucleotides read TGTGCCAGCAGTTTAGGGGCAGGGGGATCGGGTGAGCAGTACTTC. It is translated as CASSLGAGGSGEQYF.

The chain recombines TRBV30 with TRBJ2-2; D unresolved. The V end lost 2 bases, the J end lost 8 bases, and 6 bases lay between the germline ends. Germline values: CDR1 GTSNPN, CDR2 SVGIG (reference sequence). The CDR3 runs 11 residues. The CDR3: CAWSSEGELFF. CDR3 nucleotides: TGTGCCTGGAGTAGTGAAGGGGAGCTGTTTTTT. The variable domain in full, completed from reference TRBV30 and TRBJ2-2, reads SQTIHQWPATLVQPVGSPLSLECTVEGTSNPNLYWYRQAAGRGLQLLFYSVGIGQISSEVPQNLSASRPQDRQFILSSKKLLLSDSGFYLCAWSSEGELFFGEGSRLTVL.

The V gene is TRBV18, the J gene TRBJ2-2; D unresolved. Germline CDR1 reads KGHSH; CDR2 reads LQKENI. Trimming pared 4 bases from V and 6 bases from J, leaving 6 bases between. The CDR3 consists of 12 residues. The CDR3 nucleotides read TGTGCCAGCTCACTTCGATCCGGGGAGCTGTTTTTT. This encodes CASSLRSGELFF.